This TCR beta chain was observed in a study of shared clonotypes between healthy human individuals. Study as a whole: Aged between 18 and 49, the donors were two women and three men.

Points on this clone: Its antigen is unidentified.

Libraries were prepared by immunoSEQ multiplex PCR; TCRdb keeps only in-frame clonotypes and omits some of them. Here the sample spans 2 million to 2.5 million clones, roughly 92% being singletons. Study findings and constraints: Naive subsets generally had larger estimated richness than memory subsets. Compared with clonotypes that all four donors shared, non-shared clonotypes had lower generation probabilities. Rarefaction curves obtained for sorted subsets showed sequencing incomplete despite large depth.

Trimming removed 5 bases at V and 0 bases at J, with 14 bases between. CDR1 is SGHAT, CDR2 FQNNGV, per germline. This CDR3 is built from 16 residues. The TCR originated in a man between 18 and 29 years old in good health. Some clones in this sample may be carry-over from other donors' samples. This sequence joins TRBV11-2 and TRBJ2-4, with TRBD2 as a possible D gene (5 bases). The sample was naive CD4+ T cells from PBMCs. Indicated subset: CD45RA+ positively selected. The CDR3 spells CASSPAGGRAKNIQYF. The CDR3 nucleotides are TGTGCCAGCAGCCCGGCGGGTGGGAGAGCCAAAAACATTCAGTACTTC.